This TCR beta chain was sequenced for a study of cytomegalovirus exposure and HLA in healthy donors. CDR1 is SGHRS, CDR2 YFSETQ, per germline. The CDR3 has 15 residues. After removal of 1 base from V and 8 bases from J, the junction contained 5 bases not matched to a gene. Turning to this clone: Its cognate antigen is unknown.

The study's findings and limits: Sequencing had likely introduced a cluster of highly shared sequence variants as an artifact. Highest at DRB1 and lowest at HLA-C, TCR association rates differed among HLA loci in a later analysis. The authors listed approximately 150 TCR beta chains as cytomegalovirus-associated.

PCR was performed using 60 Vbeta and 13 Jbeta primers. This table comes from immunoSEQ multiplex PCR, and its TCRdb copy is limited to in-frame clones, with some not included. Among some 200,000 clones, 75% to 80% were seen once, and the ten largest hold around 1.8%. The source material was PBMCs. This chain links TRBV5-1 with TRBJ1-4, with TRBD1 matching over 10 bases. This receptor was identified in a man aged 18-30 years in good health and CMV-seronegative. The CDR3 reads CASSLLGTGEEKLFF. DNA of the CDR3: TGCGCCAGCAGCTTGTTAGGGACAGGGGAGGAAAAACTGTTTTTT.